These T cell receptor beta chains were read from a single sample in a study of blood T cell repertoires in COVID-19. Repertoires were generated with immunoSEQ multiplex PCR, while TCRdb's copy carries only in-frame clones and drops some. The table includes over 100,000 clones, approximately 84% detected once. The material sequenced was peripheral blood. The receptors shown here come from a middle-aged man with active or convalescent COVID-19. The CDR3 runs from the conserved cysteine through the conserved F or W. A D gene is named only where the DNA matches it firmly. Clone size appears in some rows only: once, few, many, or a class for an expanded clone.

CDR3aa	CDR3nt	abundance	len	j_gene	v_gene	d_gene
CASSLGGQGRNTEAFF	TGTGCCAGCAGCTTAGGTGGACAGGGGAGGAACACTGAAGCTTTCTTT	.	16	TRBJ1-1	TRBV7-6	TRBD1
CASSLAGGGVDTQYF	TGTGCCAGCAGCTTGGCCGGAGGGGGCGTAGATACGCAGTATTTT	.	15	TRBJ2-3	TRBV5-4	.
CASSSSEETQYF	TGTGCCAGCAGTTCTAGTGAAGAGACCCAGTACTTC	.	12	TRBJ2-5	TRBV6-2/TRBV6-3	.
CASSLGRPGELFF	TGTGCCAGCAGTTTAGGGAGACCCGGGGAGCTGTTTTTT	.	13	TRBJ2-2	TRBV12-3/TRBV12-4	.
CAWSIGGLDGYTF	TGTGCCTGGAGTATCGGGGGGCTCGATGGCTACACCTTC	once	13	TRBJ1-2	TRBV30	.
CATRAPGMNTEAFF	TGTGCTACCCGGGCGCCGGGGATGAACACTGAAGCTTTCTTT	.	14	TRBJ1-1	TRBV6-5	.
CASSLEGGAVEQYF	TGTGCCAGCAGCTTAGAGGGGGGGGCCGTCGAGCAGTACTTC	.	14	TRBJ2-7	TRBV13	.
CASRSSEGFSYNSPLHF	TGTGCCAGTAGATCATCGGAGGGTTTCTCCTATAATTCACCCCTCCACTTT	.	17	TRBJ1-6	TRBV19	.
CASSPTGGGGYTF	TGTGCCAGCAGCCCCACAGGGGGCGGTGGCTACACCTTC	.	13	TRBJ1-2	TRBV3-1/TRBV3-2	TRBD1
CASSQEPGQGYEQYF	TGCGCCAGCAGCCAAGAGCCGGGACAGGGCTACGAGCAGTACTTC	.	15	TRBJ2-7	TRBV4-1	TRBD1
CASSLQGAQPQHF	TGTGCCAGCAGTCTACAGGGAGCCCAGCCCCAGCATTTT	.	13	TRBJ1-5	TRBV7-9	.
CAWTNYNEQFF	TGTGCCTGGACAAATTACAATGAGCAGTTCTTC	.	11	TRBJ2-1	TRBV30	.
CASSYEGSEQYF	TGTGCCAGCAGTTATGAGGGAAGCGAGCAGTACTTC	many	12	TRBJ2-7	TRBV6-2/TRBV6-3	.
CASSSTTAGSYTF	TGTGCCAGCAGTTCAACCACGGCAGGCAGCTACACCTTC	.	13	TRBJ1-2	TRBV6-5	.
CASSPHRDGELFF	TGTGCCAGCAGCCCACACAGGGACGGGGAGCTGTTTTTT	once	13	TRBJ2-2	TRBV6-5	.
CASSRDKNIFF	TGTGCCAGTAGTCGGGACAAGAACATTTTCTTC	.	11	TRBJ2-7	TRBV19	.
CASSEFRGAGGTEAFF	TGTGCCAGCAGTGAATTTAGAGGGGCAGGGGGCACTGAAGCTTTCTTT	.	16	TRBJ1-1	TRBV6-1	TRBD1
CASKGGGDTEAFF	TGTGCCAGCAAAGGGGGAGGGGACACTGAAGCTTTCTTT	.	13	TRBJ1-1	TRBV2	.
CASSINYEQYF	TGTGCCAGCAGCATAAATTACGAGCAGTACTTC	.	11	TRBJ2-7	TRBV7-9	.
CATGRGEPTGELFF	TGTGCCACCGGTCGGGGGGAACCCACCGGGGAGCTGTTTTTT	.	14	TRBJ2-2	TRBV24-1	TRBD2
CASSSSYREGRYGYTF	TGTGCCAGTAGTTCGAGTTACAGGGAAGGGCGGTATGGCTACACCTTC	.	16	TRBJ1-2	TRBV19	.
CASSLSQSGNTIYF	TGTGCCAGCAGCTTATCACAGTCTGGAAACACCATATATTTT	.	14	TRBJ1-3	TRBV7-2	.
CASSYSNYRGNTEAFF	TGTGCCAGCAGTTACTCGAATTACAGGGGGAACACTGAAGCTTTCTTT	few	16	TRBJ1-1	TRBV6-5	TRBD1
CASSIDPGQGEQFF	TGTGCCAGTAGTATAGACCCCGGCCAGGGGGAGCAGTTCTTC	.	14	TRBJ2-1	TRBV19	.
CASSLAQARNTIYF	TGTGCCAGCAGCTTGGCGCAGGCAAGAAACACCATATATTTT	.	14	TRBJ1-3	TRBV5-5	.
CASSLGTSGVLYEQYF	TGTGCCAGCAGCCTTGGGACTAGCGGGGTTCTCTACGAGCAGTACTTC	once	16	TRBJ2-7	TRBV5-4	TRBD2
CASSDDSGRTGELFF	TGTGCCAGCAGTGATGATAGCGGTCGCACCGGGGAGCTGTTTTTT	.	15	TRBJ2-2	TRBV2	.
CACRSDRVGYEQYF	TGTGCCTGTCGATCGGACAGGGTAGGGTACGAGCAGTACTTC	.	14	TRBJ2-7	TRBV30	TRBD1
CASSYRTGYEQYF	TGTGCCAGCAGTTACCGGACAGGCTACGAGCAGTACTTC	.	13	TRBJ2-7	TRBV27	TRBD1
CASSLKHRGSEFGSPLHF	TGTGCCAGCAGTTTAAAACACAGGGGATCGGAATTCGGTTCACCCCTCCACTTT	.	18	TRBJ1-6	TRBV27	TRBD1
CATLLQGQETQYF	TGTGCCACGCTACTGCAGGGCCAAGAGACCCAGTACTTC	.	13	TRBJ2-5	TRBV5-5	.
CASSPSATNEKLFF	TGTGCCAGCAGCCCGAGCGCCACTAATGAAAAACTGTTTTTT	.	14	TRBJ1-4	TRBV7-2	.
CASKATLGGTGTDTQYF	TGTGCCAGTAAGGCCACTCTGGGGGGAACGGGCACAGATACGCAGTATTTT	.	17	TRBJ2-3	TRBV19	.
CASSQGISGYTF	TGTGCCAGCAGCCAGGGCATTTCGGGCTACACCTTC	.	12	TRBJ1-2	TRBV3-1/TRBV3-2	.
CASSLGRVDYGYTF	TGTGCCAGCAGTTTAGGCAGGGTCGACTATGGCTACACCTTC	once	14	TRBJ1-2	TRBV6-5	.
CASSLTGTGGAGTQYF	TGTGCCAGCAGCTTAACGGGGACAGGGGGCGCCGGGACCCAGTACTTC	.	16	TRBJ2-5	TRBV7-3	TRBD1
CASSTPLAGKWNEQFF	TGTGCCAGCAGCACCCCACTAGCGGGGAAGTGGAATGAGCAGTTCTTC	.	16	TRBJ2-1	TRBV5-4	TRBD2
CASSVVGGSPLHF	TGTGCCAGCAGCGTAGTGGGGGGTTCACCCCTCCACTTT	.	13	TRBJ1-6	TRBV9	.
CASSEEAGGGYTF	TGTGCCAGCAGTGAAGAGGCGGGGGGAGGCTACACCTTC	.	13	TRBJ1-2	TRBV6-1	.
CASSQGSGGAETQYF	TGTGCCAGCAGCCAAGGCAGCGGGGGGGCGGAGACCCAGTACTTC	.	15	TRBJ2-5	TRBV11-2	TRBD2
CASSPATYEQYF	TGTGCCAGCAGTCCTGCAACTTACGAGCAGTACTTC	.	12	TRBJ2-7	TRBV6-5	.
CASSRTGQGAQRTEAFF	TGTGCCAGCTCCCGAACCGGACAGGGGGCGCAGAGGACTGAAGCTTTCTTT	.	17	TRBJ1-1	TRBV18	TRBD1
CASCRDRATYGYTF	TGTGCCAGCTGCCGGGACAGGGCGACATATGGCTACACCTTC	.	14	TRBJ1-2	TRBV6-6	TRBD1
CASSFGQPKGLSRANVLTF	TGTGCCAGCAGCTTTGGACAGCCCAAGGGTTTGTCTCGGGCCAACGTCCTGACTTTC	.	19	TRBJ2-6	TRBV7-9	.
CASSQLTANTEAFF	TGTGCCAGCAGCCAATTGACAGCGAACACTGAAGCTTTCTTT	.	14	TRBJ1-1	TRBV14	.
CASSFTAGGHTGELFF	TGTGCCAGCAGTTTCACCGCGGGGGGGCACACCGGGGAGCTGTTTTTT	.	16	TRBJ2-2	TRBV7-9	TRBD2
CASSPRTRPDEQFF	TGTGCCAGTAGCCCTCGGACTCGCCCCGATGAGCAGTTCTTC	.	14	TRBJ2-1	TRBV19	.
CASSQGTGGNSPLHF	TGTGCCAGCAGCCAAGGGACAGGGGGTAATTCACCCCTCCACTTT	.	15	TRBJ1-6	TRBV16	TRBD1
CASSHGTPNTEAFF	TGTGCCAGCAGCCACGGGACACCGAACACTGAAGCTTTCTTT	.	14	TRBJ1-1	TRBV7-9	.
CASSLIGYEQYF	TGTGCCAGCAGTTTAATCGGCTACGAGCAGTACTTC	.	12	TRBJ2-7	TRBV28	.
CASSSMARADTQYF	TGTGCCAGCAGCTCCATGGCCAGGGCAGATACGCAGTATTTT	.	14	TRBJ2-3	TRBV7-9	.
CASTFLGVSGNTIYF	TGTGCCAGCACCTTCTTGGGAGTCTCTGGAAACACCATATATTTT	.	15	TRBJ1-3	TRBV6-5	.
CASSPRTAGGSGELFF	TGTGCCAGCAGCCCCCGTACAGCGGGGGGATCCGGGGAGCTGTTTTTT	.	16	TRBJ2-2	TRBV7-2	TRBD2
CASSQEGQGNYDF	TGTGCCAGCAGCCAAGAAGGCCAGGGAAATTATGATTTT	once	13	TRBJ1-1	TRBV3-1/TRBV3-2	.
CASSPGQGQPQHF	TGTGCCAGCAGCCCGGGACAGGGTCAGCCCCAGCATTTT	once	13	TRBJ1-5	TRBV6-2/TRBV6-3	TRBD1